This record covers a single T cell receptor beta chain. Antigen: not known. The protocol was immunoSEQ multiplex PCR, while the TCRdb copy is restricted to in-frame clones and leaves out a portion. The repertoire holds 150,000 to 200,000 clones, with approximately 90% as singletons. Germline V lookup: CDR1 SGHTA, CDR2 FQGNSA. CDR3 size: 15 residues. Trimming cost V 5 bases and J 3 bases; bases outside gene matches: 9. The data are from a study of T cell responses to AZD1222 COVID-19 vaccine. Study-wide findings and caveats: Clonal diversity was possibly underestimated; the donors were predominantly white British and more often female.

The chain employs TRBV7-2 and TRBJ1-2; 7 bases are a match to TRBD1. The receptor was derived from an adult in good health. The sequencing here drew on peripheral blood, taken on day 0 of AZD1222 vaccination. The CDR3 coding sequence is TGTGCCAGCAGCGTCTACCTAGGACAGGACTATGGCTACACCTTC. Protein: CASSVYLGQDYGYTF.